This T cell receptor beta chain was recovered during a study of Tregs in tolerant kidney transplant recipients. About the study: The nonmyeloablative bone marrow transplants came from related graft donors, with transient mixed chimerism.

Unstimulated Tregs (CD4+CD25+CD127-) and CD4+CD25- non-Tregs were sorted from PBMCs. In its sample, this clone was seen a few times. The antigen is not known. Study results and caveats: For some patients, primers changed over time, blocking nucleotide-level comparison. The most relevant donor-specific Treg TCRbeta repertoire apparently came from expansion with activated donor B cells.

V lost 7 bases and J 0 bases, leaving 13 bases between the germline ends. CDR3 length: 15 residues. CDR1 is MDHEN, CDR2 SYDVKM, per germline. Sequencing was performed with immunoSEQ multiplex PCR; in TCRdb, only in-frame clones are kept and a portion is missing. Of about 73,000 clones detected, more than 85% appear once; the ten largest clones hold 0.3% to 0.4%. The specimen was Tregs from blood, collected before the transplant. This chain uses TRBV28 with TRBJ2-1; D possibly matches TRBD1 or TRBD2 (7 bases each). This TCR came from a human donor who received a combined kidney and bone marrow transplant. The CDR3 is CASIRGGTSYNEQFF. The CDR3 DNA follows: TGTGCCAGCATCAGGGGGGGCACCTCCTACAATGAGCAGTTCTTC. Supplemented by reference TRBV28 and TRBJ2-1, the full variable domain reads DVKVTQSSRYLVKRTGEKVFLECVQDMDHENMFWYRQDPGLGLRLIYFSYDVKMKEKGDIPEGYSVSREKKERFSLILESASTNQTSMYLCASIRGGTSYNEQFFGPGTRLTVL.